This TCR beta chain was profiled in a study of OX40 agonist ivuxolimab in advanced cancers. Across the study: Every patient in dose escalation had hepatocellular carcinoma, melanoma, renal cell or head and neck cancer. Study-wide points: Expanded peripheral T cell antigen specificity was not determined.

The CDR3 spans 15 residues. The germline CDR1 and CDR2 sequences are MNHEY and SVGAGI. V lost 0 bases and J 3 bases, leaving 9 bases between the germline ends. Profiling relied on immunoSEQ multiplex PCR, and the TCRdb table lists in-frame clones only, not all of them. The profile shows 30,000 to 45,000 clones, over 75% of them singletons. A note on this clone: Its antigen is unidentified.

The V call is TRBV6-5, the J call TRBJ2-1, with D possibly TRBD2 on 5 matching bases. Sample: CD4+ or CD8+ T cells sorted from blood, taken in a trial of the OX40 agonist ivuxolimab. This receptor was obtained from an adult with an advanced solid tumor such as melanoma, head and neck, liver or kidney cancer. CDR3 loop: CASSYSIGGYNEQFF. The CDR3 DNA follows: TGTGCCAGCAGTTACTCCATCGGAGGCTACAATGAGCAGTTCTTC.